At least ten counts were recorded for the clone carrying this T cell receptor (beta chain). Its antigen is unidentified. The entry originates in a study of CD8 T cells in ankylosing spondylitis. Notes on the study in general: CD8+ by phenotype, disease-linked clones were relatively rare in peripheral blood.

The CDR3 has 15 residues. After removal of 2 bases from V and 6 bases from J, the junction contained 5 bases not matched to a gene. CDR1 is SGHRS and CDR2 is YFSETQ in the germline V gene. TCRdb passed the 5' RACE reads through MiXCR, listing each CDR3 protein once. The sample lists some 140,000 distinct CDR3 sequences; about an eighth were seen once. This TCR was recovered from a female donor with ankylosing spondylitis or in good health (not recorded which). Sequences were obtained from blood, either unsorted or a sorted T cell fraction (not recorded which). The chain carries TRBV5-1 and TRBJ1-4, with 9 bases identical to TRBD1. The CDR3 nucleotides read TGCGCCAGCAGCTTCCTGACAGGGGGGGATGAAAAACTGTTTTTT. Encoded protein: CASSFLTGGDEKLFF.